This T cell receptor beta chain was sequenced in a study of T-cell memory formation after mild COVID-19. Amplification by 5'RACE using constant-segment primers produced TCR alpha and TCR beta cDNA libraries that carried sample barcodes and UMIs. TCRdb reprocessed the 5' RACE reads with MiXCR, giving one entry per CDR3 protein. The profile shows around 300,000 distinct CDR3 sequences, 13% of them singletons. The CDR3 runs 13 residues. Trimming took 3 bases from V and 2 from J, leaving 7 bases between them. Germline assignment: CDR1 MNHEY and CDR2 SMNVEV (reference sequence). The source material was PBMCs or a T cell subset sorted from them (not recorded which). The TCR comes from a man aged 18 to 35 who had mild COVID-19 (a few samples of this study predate the infection). Cell type and time point are not known. The J gene is TRBJ1-1, the V gene TRBV27; D unclear. The CDR3 nucleotides are TGTGCCAGCAGTTTTAGGACCAACACTGAAGCTTTCTTT. Translation gives CASSFRTNTEAFF.